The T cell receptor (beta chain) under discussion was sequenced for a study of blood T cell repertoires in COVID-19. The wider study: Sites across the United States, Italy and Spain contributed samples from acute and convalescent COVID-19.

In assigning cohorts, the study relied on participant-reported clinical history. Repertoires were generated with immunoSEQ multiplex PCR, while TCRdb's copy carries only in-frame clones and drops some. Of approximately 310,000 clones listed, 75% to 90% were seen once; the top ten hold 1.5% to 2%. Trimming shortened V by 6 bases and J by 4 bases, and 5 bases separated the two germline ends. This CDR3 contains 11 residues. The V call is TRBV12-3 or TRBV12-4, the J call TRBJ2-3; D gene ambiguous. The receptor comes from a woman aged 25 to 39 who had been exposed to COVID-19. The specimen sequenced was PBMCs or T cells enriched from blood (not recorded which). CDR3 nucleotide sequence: TGTGCCAGCAGGTTCTCAGATACGCAGTATTTT. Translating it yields CASRFSDTQYF.